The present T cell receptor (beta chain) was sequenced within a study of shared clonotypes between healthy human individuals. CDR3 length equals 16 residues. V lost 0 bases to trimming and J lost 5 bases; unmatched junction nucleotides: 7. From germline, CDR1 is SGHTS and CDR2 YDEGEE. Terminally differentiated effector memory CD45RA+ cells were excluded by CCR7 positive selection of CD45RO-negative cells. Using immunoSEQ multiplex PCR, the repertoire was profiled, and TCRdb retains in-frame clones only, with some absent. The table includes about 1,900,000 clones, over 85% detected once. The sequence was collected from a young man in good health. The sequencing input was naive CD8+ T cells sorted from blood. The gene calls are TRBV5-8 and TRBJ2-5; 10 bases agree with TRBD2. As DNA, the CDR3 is TGTGCCAGCAGCTTGGATTTCCTAGCGGGGGCGGAGACCCAGTACTTC. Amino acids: CASSLDFLAGAETQYF.